A single sample gave rise to the 17 T cell receptor beta chains below, sequenced in a study of T cell responses to AZD1222 COVID-19 vaccine. TCRdb's table, derived via immunoSEQ multiplex PCR, lists solely in-frame clones and lacks some. The sample has more than 100,000 clones, approximately 92% seen once. The material was peripheral blood, obtained on day 0 of AZD1222 vaccination. These receptors came from an adult in good health.

This chain joins TRBV19 and TRBJ1-5; D possibly corresponds to TRBD1 (6 bases). The CDR3 consists of 15 residues. V lost 3 bases to trimming and J lost 0 bases, with 9 bases between them. Per the germline V gene, CDR1 is LNHDA and CDR2 is SQIVND (reference sequence). The CDR3 loop reads CASSIAGASNQPQHF. The CDR3 nucleotides are TGTGCCAGTAGTATCGCAGGGGCTAGCAATCAGCCCCAGCATTTT.

This clone has a count of ten or more. The V gene is TRBV12-3 or TRBV12-4, the J gene TRBJ1-5; D gene uncertain. The CDR3 has 12 amino acids. Trimming took 6 bases from V and 7 from J, leaving 10 bases between them. DNA of the CDR3: TGTGCCAGCAGGAGGCCGGGGCAGCCCCAGCATTTT. It codes for CASRRPGQPQHF.

CDR3 amino acids: CASSHPGRTEQFF. The CDR3 bases are TGCGCCAGCAGCCACCCCGGTCGGACCGAGCAGTTCTTC. This chain uses TRBV4-1 with TRBJ2-1; D is unclear. CDR3 length: 13 residues. Per the germline V gene, CDR1 is MGHRA and CDR2 is YSYEKL. Trimming stripped 3 bases from V and 10 bases from J, with 13 bases between.

This clone was detected only a few times. The rearrangement links TRBV5-8 to TRBJ2-3; 8 bases are a match to TRBD2. The junction had 16 bases not matched to a gene; V was cut back by 4 bases and J by 3 bases. CDR3 length: 18 residues. Germline V gene data show CDR1 as SGHTS and CDR2 as YDEGEE. CDR3 in DNA: TGTGCCAGCAGCCCGGCGAAGGTCCCAGCGGGAGAAACAGATACGCAGTATTTT. Translation gives CASSPAKVPAGETDTQYF.

V and J are TRBV4-1 and TRBJ2-1, with 7 nucleotides matching TRBD2. The CDR3 spans 19 residues. The V gene end was trimmed by 1 base and the J gene end by 0 bases; junction bases not matched to a gene: 12. Per germline, CDR1 MGHRA and CDR2 YSYEKL. The DNA of the CDR3 is TGCGCCAGCAGCCAAGCTCGCGCCTCGGGAGGAAGCTCCTACAATGAGCAGTTCTTC. Its protein product is CASSQARASGGSSYNEQFF.

V usage is TRBV28 and J usage is TRBJ1-2, with 7 bases matching TRBD1. Per germline, CDR1 MDHEN and CDR2 SYDVKM. V shed 6 bases and J 3 bases; nucleotides not matched to a gene: 7. The CDR3 covers 14 residues. In DNA, the CDR3 is TGTGCCAGCAGCCCCTACAGGGGTGACTATGGCTACACCTTC. This translates into CASSPYRGDYGYTF.

This clone was counted once. The chain is built from TRBV11-2 and TRBJ1-2; TRBD1 is a possible D gene (6 bases). Trimming stripped 0 bases from V and 8 bases from J, with 13 bases between. This CDR3 has 14 residues. Germline loops: CDR1 SGHAT, CDR2 FQNNGV. This CDR3 reads CASSLDRNRDGYTF. The CDR3 region has the DNA TGTGCCAGCAGCTTAGATCGGAACAGGGACGGCTACACCTTC.

The V call is TRBV9, the J call TRBJ1-4, with 7 bases matching TRBD1. This CDR3 contains 15 residues. The J segment lost 8 bases and the V segment lost 3 bases, leaving 10 bases of the junction unmatched. Germline-derived CDR1 and CDR2 are SGDLS and YYNGEE. The CDR3 sequence is CASSARDSDSEKLFF. In nucleotides, the CDR3 is TGTGCCAGCAGCGCCCGGGACAGCGATTCCGAAAAACTGTTTTTT. Together with reference TRBV9 and TRBJ1-4, the CDR3 gives the full variable domain: DSGVTQTPKHLITATGQRVTLRCSPRSGDLSVYWYQQSLDQGLQFLIQYYNGEERAKGNILERFSAQQFPDLHSELNLSSLELGDSALYFCASSARDSDSEKLFFGSGTQLSVL.

V usage is TRBV7-2 and J usage is TRBJ2-1; 14 bases agree with TRBD2. Trimming cost V 0 bases and J 12 bases; bases outside gene matches: 7. Germline CDR1 SGHTA, CDR2 FQGNSA. The CDR3 consists of 16 residues. The CDR3 spells CASSLAQRLAGGLQFF. The DNA of the CDR3 is TGTGCCAGCAGCTTAGCGCAGAGACTAGCGGGGGGGCTGCAGTTCTTC.

The chain recombines TRBV6-5 with TRBJ2-7; 9 positions match TRBD2. CDR3 length equals 13 residues. V trimming: 10 bases; J trimming: 0 bases; junction bases outside the gene matches: 4. Germline-derived CDR1 and CDR2 are MNHEY and SVGAGI. CDR3 bases: TGTGCCACCCTGACTAGCGGCTCCTACGAGCAGTACTTC. The encoded protein is CATLTSGSYEQYF.

J is TRBJ2-7 and V is TRBV28; 9 bases agree with TRBD2. The V segment lost 2 bases and the J segment 6 bases; nucleotides outside the gene matches: 2. This CDR3 is 13 amino acids long. The germline V gene has CDR1 MDHEN and CDR2 SYDVKM. CDR3 region: CASSLLAGREQYF. CDR3 DNA sequence: TGTGCCAGCAGTTTACTAGCGGGACGCGAGCAGTACTTC.

This sequence joins TRBV28 and TRBJ1-2; D possibly corresponds to TRBD1 (5 bases). This CDR3 comprises 14 residues. Trimming stripped 5 bases from V and 2 bases from J, with 12 bases between. CDR1 is MDHEN, CDR2 SYDVKM, per germline. In DNA form, the CDR3 reads TGTGCCAGCAGTCTCCAGGGATCCAACTATGGCTACACCTTC. This gives the protein CASSLQGSNYGYTF.

The chain links TRBV28 to TRBJ1-4; D possibly corresponds to TRBD1 (6 bases). The CDR3 runs to 17 residues. Trimming pared 6 bases from V and 1 base from J, leaving 18 bases between. Germline lookup yields CDR1 MDHEN and CDR2 SYDVKM. This CDR3 reads CASSPLGGGLTNEKLFF. As DNA, the CDR3 is TGTGCCAGCAGCCCACTGGGAGGGGGGTTAACTAATGAAAAACTGTTTTTT.

The V call is TRBV4-1, the J call TRBJ1-4; the match to TRBD1 covers 7 bases. V lost 3 bases and J lost 4; bases outside the gene matches: 8. Germline V CDR1 and CDR2: MGHRA, YSYEKL. The CDR3 covers 16 residues. The CDR3: CASSHSQGVGNEKLFF. In DNA form, the CDR3 reads TGCGCCAGCAGCCATTCCCAGGGGGTCGGTAATGAAAAACTGTTTTTT.

This chain connects TRBV9 to TRBJ2-1; 15 bases line up with TRBD2. Germline V CDR1 and CDR2: SGDLS, YYNGEE. The CDR3 sequence is 16 residues long. Trimming cost V 4 bases and J 6 bases; bases outside gene matches: 5. This CDR3 reads CASSKGLAGGPNEQFF. The CDR3 DNA reads as TGTGCCAGCAGCAAAGGACTAGCGGGAGGGCCCAATGAGCAGTTCTTC.

The chain carries TRBV28 and TRBJ1-2; 7 bases are shared with TRBD1. The CDR3 length is 14 residues. Germline lookup yields CDR1 MDHEN and CDR2 SYDVKM. J gave up 3 bases and V 3 bases, and 4 bases lay outside the gene matches. The CDR3 nucleotides read TGTGCCAGCAGTTTGACAGGGACTCACTATGGCTACACCTTC. Translation gives CASSLTGTHYGYTF.

This clone was seen just once. The chain has TRBV2 and TRBJ2-4; 8 nucleotides match TRBD1. The germline CDR1 and CDR2 sequences are SNHLY and FYNNEI. J lost 9 bases, V lost 7 bases, and 17 bases had no gene match. This CDR3 is built from 16 residues. CDR3 region: CASNTLSRTGPSIQYF. The CDR3 coding sequence is TGTGCCAGCAACACACTATCTAGGACAGGGCCGAGCATTCAGTACTTC.